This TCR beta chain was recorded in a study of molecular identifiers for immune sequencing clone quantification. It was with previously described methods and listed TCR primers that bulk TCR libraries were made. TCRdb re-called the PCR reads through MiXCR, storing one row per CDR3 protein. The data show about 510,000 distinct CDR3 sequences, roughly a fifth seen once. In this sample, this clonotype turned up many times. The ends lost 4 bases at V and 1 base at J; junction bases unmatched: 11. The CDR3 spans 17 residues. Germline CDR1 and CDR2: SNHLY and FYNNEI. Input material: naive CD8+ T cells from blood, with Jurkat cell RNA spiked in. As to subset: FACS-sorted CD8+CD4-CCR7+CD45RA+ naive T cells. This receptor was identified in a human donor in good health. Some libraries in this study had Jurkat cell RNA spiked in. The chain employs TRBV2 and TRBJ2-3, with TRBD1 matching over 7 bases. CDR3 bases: TGTGCCAGCAGTGCTCAAATACAGGGGTACGGCACAGATACGCAGTATTTT. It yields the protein CASSAQIQGYGTDTQYF.